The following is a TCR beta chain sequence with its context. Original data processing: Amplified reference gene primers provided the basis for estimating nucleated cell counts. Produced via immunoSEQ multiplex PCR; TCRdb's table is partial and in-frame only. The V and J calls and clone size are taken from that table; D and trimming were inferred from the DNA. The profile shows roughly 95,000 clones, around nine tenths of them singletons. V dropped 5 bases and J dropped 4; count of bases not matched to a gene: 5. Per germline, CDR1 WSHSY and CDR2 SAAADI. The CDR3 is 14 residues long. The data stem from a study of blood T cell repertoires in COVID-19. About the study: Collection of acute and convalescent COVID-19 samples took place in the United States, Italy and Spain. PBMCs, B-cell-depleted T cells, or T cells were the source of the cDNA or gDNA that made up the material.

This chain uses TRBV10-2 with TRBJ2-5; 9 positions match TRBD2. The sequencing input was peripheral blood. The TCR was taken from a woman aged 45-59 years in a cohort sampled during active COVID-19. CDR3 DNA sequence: TGCGCCAGCAGTAGCGGGGGGTCCCCAGAGACCCAGTACTTC. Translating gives CASSSGGSPETQYF.